This TCR beta chain was captured by sequencing in a study of blood T cell repertoires in COVID-19. The overall study: Whether acute or convalescent, the COVID-19 samples came from the United States, Italy and Spain. In each case, the material was cDNA or gDNA derived from T cells, B-cell-depleted T cells, or PBMCs.

Per the original data handling: Scientists estimated how many nucleated cells there were by amplifying reference gene primers. Here immunoSEQ multiplex PCR was the method, and the copy in TCRdb shows in-frame clones only, minus some. Clonal size and the V and J genes are those of that table, whereas D and trimming came from the DNA. Of 270,000 or so clones listed, just over 85% are singletons. The V gene's germline CDR1 is SGHRS and CDR2 YFSETQ. Trimming stripped 2 bases from V and 3 bases from J, with 11 bases between. CDR3 length: 14 amino acids. This clone has just a few counts. The V gene is TRBV5-1, the J gene TRBJ1-2; D gene ambiguous. Sequencing was performed on peripheral blood. The clonotype originates from a woman younger than 45 with active or convalescent COVID-19. As DNA, the CDR3 is TGCGCCAGCAGCTTACCCGGTAGTGACTATGGCTACACCTTC. Translated: CASSLPGSDYGYTF.